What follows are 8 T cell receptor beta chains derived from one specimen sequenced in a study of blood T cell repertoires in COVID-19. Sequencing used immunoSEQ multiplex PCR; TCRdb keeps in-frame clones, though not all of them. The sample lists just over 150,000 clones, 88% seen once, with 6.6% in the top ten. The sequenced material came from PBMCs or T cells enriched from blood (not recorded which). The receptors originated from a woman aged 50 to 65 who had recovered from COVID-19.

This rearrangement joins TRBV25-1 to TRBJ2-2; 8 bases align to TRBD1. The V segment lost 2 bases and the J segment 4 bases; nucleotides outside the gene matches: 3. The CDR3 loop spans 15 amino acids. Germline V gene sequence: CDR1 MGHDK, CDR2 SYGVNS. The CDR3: CASSEQGAITGELFF. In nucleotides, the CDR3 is TGTGCCAGCAGTGAACAGGGGGCTATCACCGGGGAGCTGTTTTTT.

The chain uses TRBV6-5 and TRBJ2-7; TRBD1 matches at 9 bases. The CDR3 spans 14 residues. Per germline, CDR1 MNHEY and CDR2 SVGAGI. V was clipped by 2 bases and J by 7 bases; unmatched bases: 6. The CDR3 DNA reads TGTGCCAGCAGTTACCTGGGGACAGGGCGAGAGCAGTACTTC. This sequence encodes CASSYLGTGREQYF.

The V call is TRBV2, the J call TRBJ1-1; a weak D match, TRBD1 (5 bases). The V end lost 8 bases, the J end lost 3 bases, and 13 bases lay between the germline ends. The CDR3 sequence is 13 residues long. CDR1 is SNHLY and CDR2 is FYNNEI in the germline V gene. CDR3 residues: CASHSDSDTEAFF. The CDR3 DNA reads TGTGCCAGCCATTCTGACAGCGACACTGAAGCTTTCTTT.

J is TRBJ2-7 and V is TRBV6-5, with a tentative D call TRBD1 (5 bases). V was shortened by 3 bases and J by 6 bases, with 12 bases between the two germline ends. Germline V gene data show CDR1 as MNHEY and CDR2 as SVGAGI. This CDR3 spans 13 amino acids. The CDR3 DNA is TGTGCCAGCAGTTATATCCAGGGTGGCGAGCAGTACTTC. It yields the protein CASSYIQGGEQYF.

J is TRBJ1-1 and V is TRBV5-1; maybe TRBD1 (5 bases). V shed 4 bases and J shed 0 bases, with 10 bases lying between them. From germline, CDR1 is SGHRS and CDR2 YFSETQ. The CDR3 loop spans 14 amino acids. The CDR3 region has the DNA TGCGCCAGCAGCGCGGGACTCCTGAACACTGAAGCTTTCTTT. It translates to CASSAGLLNTEAFF.

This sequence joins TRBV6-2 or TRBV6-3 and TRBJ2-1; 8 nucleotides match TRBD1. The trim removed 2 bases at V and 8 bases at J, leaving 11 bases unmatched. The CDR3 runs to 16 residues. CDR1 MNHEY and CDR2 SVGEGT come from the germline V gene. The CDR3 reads CASSYEIRTGYYEQFF. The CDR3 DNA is TGTGCCAGCAGTTACGAAATCCGGACAGGGTATTATGAGCAGTTCTTC.

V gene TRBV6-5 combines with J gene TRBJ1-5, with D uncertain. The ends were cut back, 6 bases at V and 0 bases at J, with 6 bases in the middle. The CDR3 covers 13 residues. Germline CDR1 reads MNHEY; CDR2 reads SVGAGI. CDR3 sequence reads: CASRQNSNQPQHF. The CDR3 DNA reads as TGTGCCAGCAGACAGAATAGCAATCAGCCCCAGCATTTT.

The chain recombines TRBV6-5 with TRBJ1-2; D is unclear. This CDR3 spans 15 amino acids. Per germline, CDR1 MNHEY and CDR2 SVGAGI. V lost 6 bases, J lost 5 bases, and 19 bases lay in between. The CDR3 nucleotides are TGTGCCAGCAGGACACGAGGGAGGGTCCCTTATGGCTACACCTTC. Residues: CASRTRGRVPYGYTF.